This TCR beta chain stems from a study of blood T cells in healthy people across ages. Study results and caveats: Older age coincided with a roughly linear decline in TCR beta diversity per million T cells.

For the second PCR, which ran for about 6 to 11 cycles, a sample-barcoded 5' primer and a J-beta primer mix were used. Every sample produced at least 2.5 million CDR3-containing paired-end reads. One entry per CDR3 protein, called by TCRdb with MiXCR from the 5' RACE reads. The table records about 670,000 distinct CDR3 sequences, around 50% of them present only once. Remarks on this clonotype: Its antigen is not known.

The germline V gene encodes CDR1 ENHRY and CDR2 SYGVKD. The CDR3 extends over 13 amino acids. Trimming left V 7 bases short and J 11 bases short, with 20 bases between. The chain joins TRBV10-3 to TRBJ2-5; D is perhaps TRBD1 (6 bases). Sequencing was done on a sample of blood. The clonotype comes from a woman of 80 years or more in good health. This CDR3 is CAITTDRYNEQYF. In nucleotides, the CDR3 is TGTGCCATCACAACCGACAGGTACAATGAGCAGTACTTC.